The entry that follows covers one T cell receptor beta chain sequence. Germline DNA was also extracted, with blood RNA taken from unsorted whole blood. The data belong to a study of tumor-infiltrating lymphocytes in primary liver carcinoma. V lost 7 bases and J lost 2, with 17 bases in between. Germline-derived CDR1 and CDR2 are SGHAT and FQNNGV. This CDR3 spans 15 amino acids. The template, approximately 500 ng total RNA, yielded TCR beta cDNA made with a constant-region primer. The TCR beta library was amplified through three nested multiplex PCR rounds in a modified ARM-PCR procedure. The opening two PCR rounds, 10 cycles each, paired TRBV1-TRBV30 forward primers with a C-beta reverse primer. MiXCR, applied by TCRdb to the multiplex PCR reads, yields one record per CDR3 protein. The table shows 300,000 to 350,000 distinct CDR3 sequences, with less than 75% occurring only once.

The sequencing input was peripheral blood. The chain combines TRBV11-2 with TRBJ2-5; D unresolved. The clonotype comes from a man in his forties with primary liver carcinoma and hepatitis B virus infection. The DNA for the CDR3 is TGTGCCAGCAACATAGGAACGGGTAGTCAAGAGACCCAGTACTTC. Its translation: CASNIGTGSQETQYF.